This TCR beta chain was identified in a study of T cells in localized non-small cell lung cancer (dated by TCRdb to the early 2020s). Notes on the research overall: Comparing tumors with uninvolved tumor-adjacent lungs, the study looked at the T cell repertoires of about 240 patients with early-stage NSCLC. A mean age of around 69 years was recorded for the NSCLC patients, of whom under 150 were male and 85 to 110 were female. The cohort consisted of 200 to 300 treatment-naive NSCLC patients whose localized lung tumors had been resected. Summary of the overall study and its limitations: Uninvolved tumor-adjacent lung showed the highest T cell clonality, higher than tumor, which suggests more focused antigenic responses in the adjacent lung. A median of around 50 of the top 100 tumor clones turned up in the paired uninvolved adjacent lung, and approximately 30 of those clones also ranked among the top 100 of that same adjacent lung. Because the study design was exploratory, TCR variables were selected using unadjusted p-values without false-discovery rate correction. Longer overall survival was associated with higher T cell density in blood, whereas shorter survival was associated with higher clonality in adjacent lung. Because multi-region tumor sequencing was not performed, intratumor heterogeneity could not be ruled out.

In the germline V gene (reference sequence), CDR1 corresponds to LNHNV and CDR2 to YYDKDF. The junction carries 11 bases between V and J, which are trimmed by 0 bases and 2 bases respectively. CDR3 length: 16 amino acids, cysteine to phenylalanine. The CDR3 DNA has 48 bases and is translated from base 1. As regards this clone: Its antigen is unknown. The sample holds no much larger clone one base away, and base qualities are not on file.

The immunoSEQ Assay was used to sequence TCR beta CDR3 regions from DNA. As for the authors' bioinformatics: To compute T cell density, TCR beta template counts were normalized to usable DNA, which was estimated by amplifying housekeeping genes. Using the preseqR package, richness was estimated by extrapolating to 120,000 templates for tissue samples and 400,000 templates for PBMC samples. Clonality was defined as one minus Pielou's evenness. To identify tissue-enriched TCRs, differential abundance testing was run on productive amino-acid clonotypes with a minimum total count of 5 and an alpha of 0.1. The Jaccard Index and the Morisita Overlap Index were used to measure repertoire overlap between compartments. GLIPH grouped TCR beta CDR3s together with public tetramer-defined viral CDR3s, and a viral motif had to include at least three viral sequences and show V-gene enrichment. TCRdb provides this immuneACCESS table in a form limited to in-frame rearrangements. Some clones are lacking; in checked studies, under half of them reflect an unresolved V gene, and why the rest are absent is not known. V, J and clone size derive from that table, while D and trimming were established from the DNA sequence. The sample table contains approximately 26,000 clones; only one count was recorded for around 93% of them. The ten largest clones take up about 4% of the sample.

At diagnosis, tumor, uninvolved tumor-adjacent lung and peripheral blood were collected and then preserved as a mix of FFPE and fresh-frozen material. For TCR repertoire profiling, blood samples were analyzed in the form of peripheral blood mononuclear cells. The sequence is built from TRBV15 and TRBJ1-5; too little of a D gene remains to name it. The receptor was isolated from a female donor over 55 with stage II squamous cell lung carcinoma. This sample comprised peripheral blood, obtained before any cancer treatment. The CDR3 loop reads CATSRDRSGGNQPQHF. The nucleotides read TGTGCCACCAGCAGAGATAGGAGTGGCGGCAATCAGCCCCAGCATTTT.